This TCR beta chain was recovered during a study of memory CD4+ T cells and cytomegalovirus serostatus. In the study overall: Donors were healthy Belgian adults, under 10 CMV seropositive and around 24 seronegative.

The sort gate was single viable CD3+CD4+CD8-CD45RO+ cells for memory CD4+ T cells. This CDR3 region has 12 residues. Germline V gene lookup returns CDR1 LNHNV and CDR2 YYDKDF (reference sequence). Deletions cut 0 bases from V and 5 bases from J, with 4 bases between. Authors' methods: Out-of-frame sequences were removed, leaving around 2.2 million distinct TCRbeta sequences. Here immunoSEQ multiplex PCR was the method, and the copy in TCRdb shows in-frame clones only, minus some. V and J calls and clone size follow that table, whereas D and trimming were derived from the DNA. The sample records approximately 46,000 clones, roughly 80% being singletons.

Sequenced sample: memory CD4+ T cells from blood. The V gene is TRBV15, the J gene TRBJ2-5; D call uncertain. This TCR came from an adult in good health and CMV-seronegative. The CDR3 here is CATSRDMETQYF. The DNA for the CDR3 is TGTGCCACCAGCAGAGATATGGAGACCCAGTACTTC. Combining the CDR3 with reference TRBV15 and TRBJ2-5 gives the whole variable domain DAMVIQNPRYQVTQFGKPVTLSCSQTLNHNVMYWYQQKSSQAPKLLFHYYDKDFNNEADTPDNFQSRRPNTSFCFLDIRSPGLGDTAMYLCATSRDMETQYFGPGTRLLVL.